This TCR beta chain was sequenced during a study of blood T cells in healthy people across ages (dated by TCRdb to between 2014 and 2017). A note on the overall study: Template switching captured roughly one uniquely barcoded TCR beta cDNA molecule per two T cells in model experiments. To track age-related changes in TCR beta repertoire diversity, the study relied on deep sequencing normalized with unique cDNA molecular identifiers. The donors were split into four age groups: young (average 16 years), middle-aged (roughly 39), aged (around 67) and long-lived (approximately 80). Donors of different ages were randomly distributed across sequencing lanes to avoid experimental bias. Two additional independent replicas of 1 million unique cDNA reads from the same blood draw were analyzed for two donors (one aged 18 to 30 and one aged 80 or older).

Library preparation was by 5' RACE. Sequencing was performed on an Illumina HiSeq 2500. A second about 6 to 11 cycle PCR used a sample-barcoded 5' primer and a J-beta primer mix. A unique molecular identifier was introduced onto each TCR beta cDNA molecule by a template-switch 5' adaptor carrying 12 random nucleotides. Each sample yielded at least 3 million CDR3-containing paired-end reads. The Mint cDNA synthesis kit, primed by a TRBC-specific oligonucleotide, was used to synthesize first-strand cDNA from all RNA. Following uracil-DNA glycosylase treatment, a first 18-cycle PCR with universal primers M1SS and BC2_uni_R was performed on all cDNA. In the paper's pipeline: Each sample was normalized by randomly selecting 1 million high-quality reads, each carrying a distinct molecular identifier. Reads with shared molecular identifiers were discarded instead of being binned into consensus sequences. MiTCR, set to a Q25 quality threshold and the strictest error-elimination algorithm, was used for CDR3 identification, clonotype clustering and error correction. A nonparametric unseen species model using Euler transformation provided a lower-bound estimate of total TCR beta diversity. The raw public reads went through TCRdb reprocessing: fastp at Q25, MiXCR clone calling, in-frame beta chains kept. Rows with one shared CDR3 protein collapse into an entry with the most common genes and DNA. TCRdb's processing, not the study's, gives the V and J calls here. The sample includes about 1.8 million distinct CDR3 sequences, with about 49% observed a single time. In total, the top ten clones hold less than 2.5% of the sample.

Donors were 40 or so systemically healthy Caucasian individuals from Russia aged 6 to 90 years. Each donor gave ten milliliters of peripheral blood, collected into EDTA-treated Vacutainer tubes. Ficoll-Paque density-gradient centrifugation was used to isolate PBMCs, with at least 7 million per sample. Trizol reagent was used to extract total RNA from PBMCs, with at least 6 micrograms per sample. For every donor, flow cytometry on a PBMC aliquot measured the percentage of naive CD45RAhigh/CD27high T cells. The paper's findings and limits, for the study overall: The long-lived group showed more naive CD4+ T cells, fewer expanded clones and increased TCR diversity than the aged group, suggesting age selection. Bulk unsorted PBMC profiling prevented conclusive comparison of naive and antigen-experienced compartments. Observed TCR beta diversity per million T cells fell roughly linearly with age, and a significant reduction was already apparent by age approximately 41. The percentage of naive T cells measured by flow cytometry correlated strongly with observed TCR beta diversity. The CMV infection status of donors was not known, potentially confounding age-related changes in expanded clonotypes. Estimates of total diversity from one million sequenced T cells were regarded as lower bounds and underestimates.

The CDR3 runs 19 residues from the cysteine to the phenylalanine. The read is trimmed to its CDR3 DNA, 57 bases read in frame from base 1. From the germline V gene (reference sequence), CDR1 is LNHNV and CDR2 is YYDKDF. Compared with germline, V lacks 6 bases and J lacks 3 bases; bases without a gene match: 20. Comment on this clonotype: Its binding antigen is unknown. No base qualities exist here, and no much larger clone lies one base off it.

The rearrangement joined TRBV15 to TRBJ1-2; 9 central nucleotides agree with TRBD1. The TCR sequence derives from a middle-aged woman in good health. The material sequenced was blood. The nucleotide sequence reads TGTGCCACCAGTCTTCACCTACGAACGGGGGGACAGGGCCACTATGGCTACACCTTC. Translation gives CATSLHLRTGGQGHYGYTF.